This TCR beta chain came from a study of T-cell memory formation after mild COVID-19. Findings and limits, study-wide: Among clones contracting day 15 to 85, CD4/CD8 was balanced, whereas later expanders leaned CD4+. Researchers could not confirm that second-wave clones peaking on day 37 targeted SARS-CoV-2. There were some responding clones in pre-infection memory, which suggested that cross-reactive memory had joined.

Germline V CDR1 and CDR2: LGHDT, YNNKEL (reference sequence). V was trimmed by 8 bases and J by 2 bases, leaving 13 bases between them. The CDR3 has 14 amino acids. 5'RACE with constant-segment primers yielded barcoded, UMI-tagged TCR alpha and TCR beta cDNA libraries. TCRdb reanalysed the 5' RACE reads using MiXCR and keeps one entry per CDR3 protein. The sample yields about 290,000 distinct CDR3 sequences, roughly 15% seen once. This clonotype was observed a handful of times. Its antigen is currently unknown. V is TRBV3-1 and J is TRBJ1-5; possible D gene TRBD1, 5 bases. The TCR originated in a young man who had mild COVID-19 (a few samples of this study predate the infection). Cell type and time point are not known. The sample was PBMCs or a T cell subset sorted from them (not recorded which). The CDR3: CASYWGGCNQPQHF. The CDR3, as DNA: TGTGCCAGCTACTGGGGGGGGTGCAATCAGCCCCAGCATTTT.